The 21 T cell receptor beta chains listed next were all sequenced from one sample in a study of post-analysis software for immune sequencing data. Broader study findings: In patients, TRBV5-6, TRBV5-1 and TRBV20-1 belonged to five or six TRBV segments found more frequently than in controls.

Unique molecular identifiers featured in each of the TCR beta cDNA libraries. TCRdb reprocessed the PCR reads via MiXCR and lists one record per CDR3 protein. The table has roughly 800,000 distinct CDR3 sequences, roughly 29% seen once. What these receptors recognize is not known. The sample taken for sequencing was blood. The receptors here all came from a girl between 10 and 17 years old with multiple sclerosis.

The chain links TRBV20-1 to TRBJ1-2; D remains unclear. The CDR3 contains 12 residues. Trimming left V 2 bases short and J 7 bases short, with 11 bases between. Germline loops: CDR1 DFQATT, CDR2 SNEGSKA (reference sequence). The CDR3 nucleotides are TGCAGTGCTAGAATTGTAGCAGGTGGCTACACCTTC. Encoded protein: CSARIVAGGYTF.

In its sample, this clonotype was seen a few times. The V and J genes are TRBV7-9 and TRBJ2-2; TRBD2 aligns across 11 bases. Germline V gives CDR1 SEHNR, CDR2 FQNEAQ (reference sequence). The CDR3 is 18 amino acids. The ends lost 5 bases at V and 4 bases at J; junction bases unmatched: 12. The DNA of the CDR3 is TGTGCCAGCAGCCCCCGTGTAGCGGGGGGGCCGGGCACCGGGGAGCTGTTTTTT. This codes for CASSPRVAGGPGTGELFF.

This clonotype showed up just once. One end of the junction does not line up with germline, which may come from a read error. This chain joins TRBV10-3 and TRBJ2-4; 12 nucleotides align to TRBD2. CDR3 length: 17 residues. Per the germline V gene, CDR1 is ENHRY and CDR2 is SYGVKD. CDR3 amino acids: CAISESSLAGGKNIRYF. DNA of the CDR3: TGTGCCATCAGTGAGTCGTCACTAGCGGGAGGCAAAAACATTCGGTACTTC.

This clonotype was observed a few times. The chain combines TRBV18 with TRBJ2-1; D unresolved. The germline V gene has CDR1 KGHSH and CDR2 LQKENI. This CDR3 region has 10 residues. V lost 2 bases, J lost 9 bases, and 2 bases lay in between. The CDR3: CASSPVEQFF. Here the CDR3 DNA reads TGTGCCAGCTCACCAGTTGAGCAGTTCTTC. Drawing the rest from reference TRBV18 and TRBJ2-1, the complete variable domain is NAGVMQNPRHLVRRRGQEARLRCSPMKGHSHVYWYRQLPEEGLKFMVYLQKENIIDESGMPKERFSAEFPKEGPSILRIQQVVRGDSAAYFCASSPVEQFFGPGTRLTVL.

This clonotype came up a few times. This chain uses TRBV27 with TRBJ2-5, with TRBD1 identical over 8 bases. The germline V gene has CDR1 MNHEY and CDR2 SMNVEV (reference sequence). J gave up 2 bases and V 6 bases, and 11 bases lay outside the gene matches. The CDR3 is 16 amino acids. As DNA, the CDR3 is TGTGCCAGCAGAATATATCAGGGGGCCGGGCAAGAGACCCAGTACTTC. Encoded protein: CASRIYQGAGQETQYF.

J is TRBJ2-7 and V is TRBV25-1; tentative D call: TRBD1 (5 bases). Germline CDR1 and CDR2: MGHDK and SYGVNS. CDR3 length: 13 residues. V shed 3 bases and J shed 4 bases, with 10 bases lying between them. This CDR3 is CASSEGRVYEQYF. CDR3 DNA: TGTGCCAGCAGTGAGGGCAGGGTATACGAGCAGTACTTC.

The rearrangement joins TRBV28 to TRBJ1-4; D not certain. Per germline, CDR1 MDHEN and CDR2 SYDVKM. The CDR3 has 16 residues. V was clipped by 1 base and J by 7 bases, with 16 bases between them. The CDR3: CASSLLSRPPGEKLFF. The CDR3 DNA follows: TGTGCCAGCAGTTTATTGTCCAGGCCCCCAGGTGAAAAACTGTTTTTT.

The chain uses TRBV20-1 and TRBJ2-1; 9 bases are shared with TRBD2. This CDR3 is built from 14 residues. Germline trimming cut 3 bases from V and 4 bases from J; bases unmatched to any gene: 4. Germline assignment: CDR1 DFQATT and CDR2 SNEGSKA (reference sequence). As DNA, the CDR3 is TGCAGTGCTAGTTCGCTAGCGGGGTACAATGAGCAGTTCTTC. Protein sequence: CSASSLAGYNEQFF.

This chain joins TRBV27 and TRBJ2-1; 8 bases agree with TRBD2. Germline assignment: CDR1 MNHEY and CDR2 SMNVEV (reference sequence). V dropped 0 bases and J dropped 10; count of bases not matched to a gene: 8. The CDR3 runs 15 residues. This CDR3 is CASSLSSGGGGEQFF. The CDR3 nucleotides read TGTGCCAGCAGTTTATCGAGCGGGGGAGGTGGAGAGCAGTTCTTC.

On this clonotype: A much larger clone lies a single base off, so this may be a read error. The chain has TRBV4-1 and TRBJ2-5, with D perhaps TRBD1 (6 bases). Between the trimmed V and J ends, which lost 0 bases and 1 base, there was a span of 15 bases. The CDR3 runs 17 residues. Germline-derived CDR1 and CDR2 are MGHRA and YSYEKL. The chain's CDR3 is CASSQDGRGTFQETQYF. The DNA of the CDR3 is TGCGCCAGCAGCCAAGATGGAAGGGGGACGTTCCAAGAGACCCAGTACTTC.

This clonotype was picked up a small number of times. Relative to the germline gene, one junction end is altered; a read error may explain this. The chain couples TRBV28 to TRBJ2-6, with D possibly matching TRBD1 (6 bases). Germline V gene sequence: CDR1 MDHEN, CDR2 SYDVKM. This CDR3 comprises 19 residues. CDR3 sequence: CASSFPATGLTSGANALTF. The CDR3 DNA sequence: TGTGCCAGCAGTTTCCCTGCGACAGGTTTGACCTCTGGGGCCAACGCCCTGACTTTC.

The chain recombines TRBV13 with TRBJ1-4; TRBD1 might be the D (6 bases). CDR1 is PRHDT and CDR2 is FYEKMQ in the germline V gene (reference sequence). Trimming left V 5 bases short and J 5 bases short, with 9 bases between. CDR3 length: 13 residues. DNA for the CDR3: TGTGCCAGCAGCGATACAGGGAATGAAAAACTGTTTTTT. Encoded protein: CASSDTGNEKLFF.

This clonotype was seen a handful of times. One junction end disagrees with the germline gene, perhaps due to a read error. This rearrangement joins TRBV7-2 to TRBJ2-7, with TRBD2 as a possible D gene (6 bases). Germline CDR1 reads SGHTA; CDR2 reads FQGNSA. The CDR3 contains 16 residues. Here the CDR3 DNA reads TGTGCCAGCAGCCTAGCGCCACATTTAACCCCCTACGAGCAGTACTTC. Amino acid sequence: CASSLAPHLTPYEQYF. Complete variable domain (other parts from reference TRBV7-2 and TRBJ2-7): GAGVSQSPSNKVTEKGKDVELRCDPISGHTALYWYRQSLGQGLEFLIYFQGNSAPDKSGLPSDRFSAERTGGSVSTLTIQRTQQEDSAVYLCASSLAPHLTPYEQYFGPGTRLTVT.

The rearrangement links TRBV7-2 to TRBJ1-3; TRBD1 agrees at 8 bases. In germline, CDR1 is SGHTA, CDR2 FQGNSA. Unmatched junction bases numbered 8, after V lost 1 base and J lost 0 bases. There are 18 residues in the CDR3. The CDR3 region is CASSLGRTGPFSGNTIYF. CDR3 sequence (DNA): TGTGCCAGCAGCTTAGGCCGGACAGGGCCCTTCTCTGGAAACACCATATATTTT.

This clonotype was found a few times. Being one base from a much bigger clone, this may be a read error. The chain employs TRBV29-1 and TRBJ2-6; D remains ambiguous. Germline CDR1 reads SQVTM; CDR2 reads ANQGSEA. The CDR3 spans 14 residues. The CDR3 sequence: CSVDFGSGTNVLTF. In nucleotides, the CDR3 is TGCAGCGTTGATTTTGGTTCTGGGACCAACGTCCTGACTTTC.

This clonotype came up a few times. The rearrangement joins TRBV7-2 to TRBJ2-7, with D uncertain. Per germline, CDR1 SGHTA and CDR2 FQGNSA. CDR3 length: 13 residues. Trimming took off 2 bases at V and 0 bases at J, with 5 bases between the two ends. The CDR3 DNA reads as TGTGCCAGCAGCTTAACCCACTCCTACGAGCAGTACTTC. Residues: CASSLTHSYEQYF.

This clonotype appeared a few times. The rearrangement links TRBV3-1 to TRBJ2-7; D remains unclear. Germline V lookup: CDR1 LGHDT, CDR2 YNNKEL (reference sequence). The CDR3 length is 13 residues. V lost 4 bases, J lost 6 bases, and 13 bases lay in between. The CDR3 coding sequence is TGTGCCAGCAGCCCCAAGCGAGTACTCGAGCAGTACTTC. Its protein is CASSPKRVLEQYF.

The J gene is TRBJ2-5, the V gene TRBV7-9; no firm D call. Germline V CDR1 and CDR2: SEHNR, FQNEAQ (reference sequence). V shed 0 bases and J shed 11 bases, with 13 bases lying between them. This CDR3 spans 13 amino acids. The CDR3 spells CASSLAKATEQYF. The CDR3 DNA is TGTGCCAGCAGCTTAGCGAAAGCCACTGAGCAGTACTTC.

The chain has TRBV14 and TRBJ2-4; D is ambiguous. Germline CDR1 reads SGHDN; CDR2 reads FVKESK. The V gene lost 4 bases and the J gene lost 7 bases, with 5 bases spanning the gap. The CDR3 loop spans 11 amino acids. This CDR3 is CASSLNNIQYF. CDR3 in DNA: TGTGCCAGCAGCCTCAATAACATTCAGTACTTC.

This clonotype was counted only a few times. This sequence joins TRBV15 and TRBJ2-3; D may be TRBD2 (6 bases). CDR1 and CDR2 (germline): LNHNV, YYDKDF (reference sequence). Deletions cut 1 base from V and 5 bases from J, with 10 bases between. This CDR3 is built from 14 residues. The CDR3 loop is CATSRAGEGDTQYF. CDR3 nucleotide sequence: TGTGCCACCAGCAGAGCGGGAGAGGGAGATACGCAGTATTTT.

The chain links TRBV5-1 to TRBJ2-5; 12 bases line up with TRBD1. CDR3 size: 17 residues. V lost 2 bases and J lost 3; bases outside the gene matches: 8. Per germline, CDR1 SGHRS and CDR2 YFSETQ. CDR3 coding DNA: TGCGCCAGCAGCTTTTCCGGGACAGGGGGCATGGAAGAGACCCAGTACTTC. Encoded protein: CASSFSGTGGMEETQYF.